This T cell receptor (beta chain) was documented in a study of OX40 agonist ivuxolimab in advanced cancers. Study in general: Partial responses were observed in three patients, of whom one had hepatocellular carcinoma and two had cutaneous melanoma.

In regard to this clone: What it recognizes is unknown.

Study observations and caveats: Clonal expansion was among the lowest in partial responders at 0.1-3.0 mg/kg, especially CD8+. Expanded clones were, on average, more numerous among CD8+ T cells than CD4+.

The V end lost 6 bases, the J end lost 6 bases, and 18 bases lay between the germline ends. The CDR3 extends over 15 amino acids. Germline values: CDR1 MNHEY, CDR2 SVGAGI. TCRdb keeps only in-frame clones here, not all; method: immunoSEQ multiplex PCR. The sample carries 20,000 or so clones, roughly 85% recorded once. This chain joins TRBV6-5 and TRBJ2-1; tentative D call: TRBD2 (6 bases). The material sequenced was CD4+ or CD8+ T cells sorted from blood, taken in a trial of the OX40 agonist ivuxolimab. This sequence originates from an adult with an advanced solid tumor such as melanoma, head and neck, liver or kidney cancer. Written as DNA, the CDR3 is TGTGCCAGCAGCCCAAGTGGTAGCGGCCTCAATGAGCAGTTCTTC. Translated, it gives CASSPSGSGLNEQFF.